Listed below are T cell receptor beta chains from one sample, sequenced in a study of response to subunit inactivated influenza vaccine. One entry per CDR3 protein results from TCRdb running MiXCR on the RT-PCR reads. The table records approximately 500,000 distinct CDR3 sequences, roughly 13% of them present only once. The material sequenced was PBMCs from blood, taken about 40 days after vaccination. These receptors came from a man in his forties or fifties who received an inactivated influenza vaccine. CDR3s include the opening cysteine and the closing phenylalanine or tryptophan. A D gene is named only where the DNA matches it firmly. Rows may omit the clone size; those that give it use once, few, many or a size class.

d_gene,j_gene,v_gene,abundance,CDR3nt,CDR3aa
TRBD2,TRBJ2-7,TRBV29-1,many,TGCAGCGTTGACGACGGACTAGTCTCTGGGGAGCAGTACTTC,CSVDDGLVSGEQYF
-,TRBJ2-7,TRBV29-1,many,TGCAGCGTTGAGACAGCCTACGAGCAGTACTTC,CSVETAYEQYF
TRBD2,TRBJ2-1,TRBV7-2,few,TGTGCCAGCAGCTTTTATCTAGCGGGAGTGGGCTATGAGCAGTTCTTC,CASSFYLAGVGYEQFF
TRBD1,TRBJ2-7,TRBV12-3/TRBV12-4,few,TGTGCCAGCAGTCAGGGGGCGACCCACGAGCAGTACTTC,CASSQGATHEQYF
-,TRBJ2-2,TRBV20-1,few,TGCAGTGCCAAACCCGGGCACCCGGGCGGGGAGCTGTTTTTT,CSAKPGHPGGELFF
-,TRBJ2-7,TRBV12-3/TRBV12-4,many,TGTGCCAGCAGTTTTGGGCAGGGCTCCTACGAGCAGTACTTC,CASSFGQGSYEQYF
TRBD2,TRBJ2-2,TRBV7-2,-,TGTGCCAGCAGCGACTCACCTAGCGGGAACACCGGGGAGCTGTTTTTT,CASSDSPSGNTGELFF
TRBD1,TRBJ1-5,TRBV12-3/TRBV12-4,-,TGTGCCAGCAGCCGCCGGGACAGGGGTTTTCGTAGCAATCAGCCCCAGCATTTT,CASSRRDRGFRSNQPQHF
-,TRBJ1-5,TRBV20-1,few,TGCAGTGCTGGATCCCGGCGGGGTAGCAATCAGCCCCAGCATTTT,CSAGSRRGSNQPQHF
-,TRBJ1-2,TRBV6-5,few,TGTGCCAGCAGTTACTCCCCCCAAACAAGTAACTATGGCTACACCTTC,CASSYSPQTSNYGYTF
TRBD2,TRBJ2-1,TRBV7-2,-,TGTGCCAGCAGCTTCCAGCGGGAGAGGTATGAGCAGTTCTTC,CASSFQRERYEQFF
-,TRBJ1-6,TRBV3-1,-,TGTGCCAGCAGCCAAGGACAGAGGAATTCACCCCTCCACTTT,CASSQGQRNSPLHF
-,TRBJ2-1,TRBV9,few,TGTGCCAGCAGCGTAGAAGGGGGGGCGACCAATGAGCAGTTCTTC,CASSVEGGATNEQFF
TRBD1,TRBJ2-7,TRBV12-3/TRBV12-4,-,TGTGCCAGCAGACCACAGGGGGCCGGCGAGCAGTACTTC,CASRPQGAGEQYF
TRBD1,TRBJ2-5,TRBV20-1,-,TGCAGTGCACCGGGACAGGGTCGGGCAGAGACCCAGTACTTC,CSAPGQGRAETQYF
-,TRBJ1-1,TRBV6-5,few,TGTGCCAGCAGTTACGACAGGCTGAACACTGAAGCTTTCTTT,CASSYDRLNTEAFF
-,TRBJ1-2,TRBV7-2,-,TGTGCCAGCAGCTTAGCGGCAGGGGACGGCTACACCTTC,CASSLAAGDGYTF
TRBD1,TRBJ1-4,TRBV12-3/TRBV12-4,few,TGTGCCAGCAGCCGACAGGGTGGGGGTGTCTATGAAAAACTGTTTTTT,CASSRQGGGVYEKLFF
TRBD1,TRBJ1-2,TRBV4-1,few,TGCGCCAGCAGCCAAAGACAGGGGGCGCGAGATGGCTACACCTTC,CASSQRQGARDGYTF
TRBD2,TRBJ2-3,TRBV11-2,-,TGTGCCAGCAGCTCGCTAGGGACTAGCGGGGGGATGGGCACAGATACGCAGTATTTT,CASSSLGTSGGMGTDTQYF
-,TRBJ2-3,TRBV28,few,TGTGCCAGCAGTTTAGATGTCTGGGGCACAGATACGCAGTATTTT,CASSLDVWGTDTQYF
TRBD1,TRBJ2-7,TRBV28,few,TGTGCCAGCAGCCGGGACAGGGGCGCCTCCTACGAGCAGTACTTC,CASSRDRGASYEQYF
-,TRBJ1-2,TRBV20-1,-,TGCAGTGCTAGGGTCAACTATGGCTACACCTTC,CSARVNYGYTF
TRBD2,TRBJ2-7,TRBV6-5,few,TGTGCCAGCAGTTACGGACTAGACGGCTCCTACGAGCAGTACTTC,CASSYGLDGSYEQYF
-,TRBJ2-3,TRBV7-9,-,TGTGCCAGCAGGACATCCGGGGATACGCAGTATTTT,CASRTSGDTQYF
TRBD1,TRBJ1-5,TRBV28,many,TGTGCCAGCAGTGCCTACCTGGGACAGGGCGCATATAGCAATCAGCCCCAGCATTTT,CASSAYLGQGAYSNQPQHF
-,TRBJ2-2,TRBV5-5,-,TGTGCCAGCAGCTTGCGGTCTACGAACACCGGGGAGCTGTTTTTT,CASSLRSTNTGELFF
-,TRBJ2-1,TRBV20-1,-,TGCAGTGCTCCCCCGGGACCCCTTTTACATGAGCAGTTCTTC,CSAPPGPLLHEQFF
-,TRBJ2-7,TRBV29-1,many,TGCAGCGTTGAAGTGGGCCAGGTGGTCAGTACGAACTCCTACGAGCAGTACTTC,CSVEVGQVVSTNSYEQYF
TRBD2,TRBJ2-7,TRBV6-2/TRBV6-3,-,TGTGCCAGCAGTCCGGCGGGACTAGCGGGAGTCTTTGGCGAGCAGTACTTC,CASSPAGLAGVFGEQYF
-,TRBJ2-3,TRBV28,-,TGTGCCAGCACTCTAAGTCGTGGCGGGATTAGCACAGATACGCAGTATTTT,CASTLSRGGISTDTQYF
-,TRBJ2-1,TRBV7-9,-,TGTGCCAGCAGCCCCCCCCGGGGGCCACGCTACAATGAGCAGTTCTTC,CASSPPRGPRYNEQFF
-,TRBJ1-5,TRBV28,-,TGTGCCAGCTTCCCGGGGGATCGACGGGGTCAGCCCCAGCATTTT,CASFPGDRRGQPQHF
TRBD1,TRBJ2-4,TRBV28,few,TGTGCCAGCAGTCCGGGACAGGGGGAGGACATTCAGTACTTC,CASSPGQGEDIQYF
TRBD2,TRBJ2-3,TRBV18,-,TGTGCCAGCTCACCACAGCTAGCGGGTAGCACAGATACGCAGTATTTT,CASSPQLAGSTDTQYF
-,TRBJ2-7,TRBV4-2,few,TGTGCCAGCAGCCAAGGTATAATGTACGAGCAGTACTTC,CASSQGIMYEQYF
-,TRBJ2-1,TRBV29-1,many,TGCAGCGCCTACATCTATGAGCAGTTCTTC,CSAYIYEQFF
-,TRBJ2-5,TRBV20-1,-,TGCAGTGCTAGAGATATCGGGGCAGGGTTGGAGACCCAGTACTTC,CSARDIGAGLETQYF
-,TRBJ2-1,TRBV30,many,TGTGCCTGGAGTGTAAAGTACTTCAACAATGAGCAGTTCTTC,CAWSVKYFNNEQFF
TRBD2,TRBJ2-1,TRBV12-3/TRBV12-4,-,TGTGCCAGCAGTTTATTAGCGGGGGGGCAGGAGCAGTTCTTC,CASSLLAGGQEQFF
TRBD1,TRBJ2-5,TRBV28,-,TGTGCCAGCAGCTCGGACAGGGGGCGGCTAGAGACCCAGTACTTC,CASSSDRGRLETQYF
TRBD1,TRBJ1-2,TRBV12-3/TRBV12-4,many,TGTGCCAGCAGTATCGGACAGGGAGATGGCTACACCTTC,CASSIGQGDGYTF
-,TRBJ2-1,TRBV27,few,TGTGCCAGCAGTCGCCTTCACAATGAGCAGTTCTTC,CASSRLHNEQFF
-,TRBJ2-1,TRBV15,-,TGTGCCACCAGCAGAGACGGTTCCTCGGGGGAATTGCAGTTCTTC,CATSRDGSSGELQFF
TRBD1,TRBJ2-6,TRBV28,-,TGTGCCAGCAGTCTACAAGACAGGGATAGCCCTCCCGACTCTGGGGCCAACGTCCTGACTTTC,CASSLQDRDSPPDSGANVLTF
TRBD2,TRBJ2-1,TRBV20-1,-,TGCAGTGCGGGACTAGCGGGAGCCCGGGACAATGAGCAGTTCTTC,CSAGLAGARDNEQFF
TRBD2,TRBJ2-5,TRBV2,-,TGTGCCAGCAAAGGACTAGCGGGGGCGCGGGAGACCCAGTACTTC,CASKGLAGARETQYF
TRBD1,TRBJ2-7,TRBV28,few,TGTGCCAGCAGTCCGCCGGGACAGGGCTGGCACGAGCAGTACTTC,CASSPPGQGWHEQYF
-,TRBJ2-1,TRBV20-1,few,TGCAGTGCTAGAGAGCCAGCGGCGAATTACAATGAGCAGTTCTTC,CSAREPAANYNEQFF
-,TRBJ1-2,TRBV29-1,-,TGCAGCGTTGCGCTTAGTGCTAACTATGGCTACACCTTC,CSVALSANYGYTF
TRBD1,TRBJ2-2,TRBV9,few,TGTGCCAGCAGCGTAGGTCCAGGGGGCACCGGGGAGCTGTTTTTT,CASSVGPGGTGELFF
-,TRBJ1-1,TRBV6-1,few,TGTGCCAGCAGCTGGGACTTCGAGAACACTGAAGCTTTCTTT,CASSWDFENTEAFF
-,TRBJ2-7,TRBV12-3/TRBV12-4,-,TGTGCCAGCAGTTTAGGAATCTATTCGCCACCCTACGAGCAGTACTTC,CASSLGIYSPPYEQYF
-,TRBJ2-7,TRBV20-1,few,TGCAGTGCTAGAGAACGGACCACCTCCTACGAGCAGTACTTC,CSARERTTSYEQYF